This section outlines one TCR beta chain sequence together with its context. Its antigen is not known. The data originate from a study of blood T cells in healthy people across ages. Findings and limits, study-wide: Long-lived donors carried more naive CD4+ cells and greater diversity than aged donors.

The CDR3 extends over 16 amino acids. The germline V gene has CDR1 MDHEN and CDR2 SYDVKM. A second PCR of about 7 to 12 cycles used a sample-barcoded 5' primer and a J-beta primer mix. TCRdb reanalysed the 5' RACE reads using MiXCR and keeps one entry per CDR3 protein. Of 850,000 to 1,100,000 distinct CDR3 sequences in the sample, approximately 38% are singletons; the top ten hold around 12%. Input material: blood. This sequence joins TRBV28 and TRBJ2-1; no clear D gene. The J call may not be correct, given that the DNA end is closer to TRBJ2-7. The receptor comes from a man aged 18-30 years in good health. The CDR3 DNA reads TGTGCCAGCACATACGGCTGGACGAGCTCCTACAATGAGCAGTACTTC. Translating it yields CASTYGWTSSYNEQYF.